This T cell receptor (beta chain) was recovered during a study of beta chain features in type 1 diabetes. Study-wide points: The influence of HLA type on TCRB rearrangement stayed undetermined.

Worth noting for this clone: Antigen unknown.

Expressed TCRB transcripts got sequenced, as all isolated RNA was reverse transcribed. TCRdb's copy holds only in-frame clones and misses some; the assay was immunoSEQ multiplex PCR. The top ten clones hold roughly 7% of a sample with 250,000 to 350,000 clones, 12% to 15% of them seen once. V was pared by 1 base and J by 6 bases, with 9 bases of the junction left unmatched. CDR3 size: 18 residues. Germline V lookup: CDR1 SGHTA, CDR2 FQGTGA. Material: central memory CD4+ T cells from blood. The receptor was isolated from a man under 40 in good health. The chain links TRBV7-3 to TRBJ2-2; 12 bases align to TRBD2. The CDR3 region has the DNA TGTGCCAGCAGCTTAATGGTGGCTAGCGGGAGGGCCGCCGGGGAGCTGTTTTTT. Translating gives CASSLMVASGRAAGELFF.